The rows below give T cell receptor beta chains drawn from one sample of a study of T cell responses to AZD1222 COVID-19 vaccine. The repertoire was sequenced with immunoSEQ multiplex PCR; TCRdb's copy has only in-frame clones and lacks some. Seen here are 150,000 or so clones, roughly 87% observed once, and the top ten hold around 4.9%. The specimen was peripheral blood, collected on day 0 of AZD1222 vaccination. Receptors originate from an adult in good health. Each CDR3 is given without its conserved first and last residue. Each record gives: D gene, V gene, CDR3 length, J gene, CDR3 protein. D genes are given only for firm matches.

TRBD2	TRBV7-3	17	TRBJ2-1	ASSPQGAGRFHSYNEQF
.	TRBV4-2	16	TRBJ1-2	ASSQDLRPGRANYGYT
.	TRBV7-3	11	TRBJ2-5	ASSRSIQETQY
.	TRBV28	11	TRBJ1-4	ASSLPPGAKLF
TRBD1	TRBV4-1	12	TRBJ2-7	ASSSRGQGYEQY
.	TRBV27	12	TRBJ1-4	ASSPRTRDEKLF
.	TRBV5-6	11	TRBJ2-7	ASSRDVNYEQY
.	TRBV23-1	16	TRBJ1-6	ASSHLSQDSLGNSPLH
.	TRBV9	9	TRBJ1-1	ASALNTEAF
.	TRBV29-1	11	TRBJ1-2	SVSRGTDYGYT
.	TRBV28	10	TRBJ1-6	ASRVGGSPLH
.	TRBV15	12	TRBJ1-2	ATSREGAPYGYT
.	TRBV10-2	13	TRBJ2-7	ASSEPGTRPYEQY
TRBD2	TRBV20-1	12	TRBJ2-2	SASRLAGAGELF
.	TRBV6-5	13	TRBJ2-5	ASKGKGNPQETQY
TRBD1	TRBV28	12	TRBJ1-6	ASHLQGVGSPLH
TRBD1	TRBV5-4	14	TRBJ1-1	ASSFGQGGMNTEAF
.	TRBV2	10	TRBJ2-7	ASSTRGSEQY
TRBD2	TRBV7-2	13	TRBJ2-5	ASSAGLAGYETQY
.	TRBV4-2	12	TRBJ2-3	ASSQGSRTDTQY
TRBD1	TRBV5-1	13	TRBJ1-2	ASSGDPGTVYGYT
TRBD1	TRBV3-1/TRBV3-2	10	TRBJ1-2	ASSLAGGGYT
.	TRBV5-8	15	TRBJ1-5	ASSLVLGAVYNQPQH
.	TRBV28	10	TRBJ1-2	ASRSGVGGYT
.	TRBV28	11	TRBJ1-1	ASEGGAHTEAF
.	TRBV3-1/TRBV3-2	11	TRBJ1-1	ASSQRVDTEAF
.	TRBV18	11	TRBJ2-1	ASSPGAYNEQF
.	TRBV2	10	TRBJ2-1	ASRGSYNEQF
.	TRBV19	13	TRBJ2-1	ASSRSGVSYNEQF
TRBD2	TRBV11-2	13	TRBJ2-3	ASSRTSGRVDTQY
TRBD1	TRBV6-6	12	TRBJ2-2	ASLGTGGTGELF
TRBD2	TRBV5-1	13	TRBJ2-7	ASTTSGSSPYEQY
TRBD1	TRBV2	12	TRBJ2-7	ASSPRGTSYEQY
TRBD1	TRBV20-1	9	TRBJ1-2	SVTTGMGYT
.	TRBV7-9	13	TRBJ1-1	ASSRQAALNTEAF
.	TRBV7-3	11	TRBJ1-2	ASSLNRDTRWT
TRBD1	TRBV7-3	12	TRBJ2-5	ASSPTGLQETQY
.	TRBV2	10	TRBJ2-1	ASSVTRNEQF
.	TRBV19	13	TRBJ2-7	ASSPRRGAAYEQY
.	TRBV30	9	TRBJ1-2	AAYGGHGYT
.	TRBV28	13	TRBJ1-5	ASHRDLRSNQPQH
.	TRBV24-1	14	TRBJ2-2	ATSDEQGESTGELF
.	TRBV9	13	TRBJ1-3	ASTSNRDGGNTIY
.	TRBV4-3	11	TRBJ1-2	ASSHGSNYGYT
.	TRBV19	12	TRBJ1-3	ASSPQGQGNTIY
.	TRBV11-2	13	TRBJ2-1	ASSLEGQFGHQQF
.	TRBV11-2	14	TRBJ2-7	ASSLVLGSLGYEQY
TRBD2	TRBV4-2	18	TRBJ2-2	ASSSYFKRTSGKNTGELF
TRBD2	TRBV5-4	13	TRBJ2-3	ASSWGGTSTDTQY
.	TRBV7-2	9	TRBJ1-3	ASSGRNTIY